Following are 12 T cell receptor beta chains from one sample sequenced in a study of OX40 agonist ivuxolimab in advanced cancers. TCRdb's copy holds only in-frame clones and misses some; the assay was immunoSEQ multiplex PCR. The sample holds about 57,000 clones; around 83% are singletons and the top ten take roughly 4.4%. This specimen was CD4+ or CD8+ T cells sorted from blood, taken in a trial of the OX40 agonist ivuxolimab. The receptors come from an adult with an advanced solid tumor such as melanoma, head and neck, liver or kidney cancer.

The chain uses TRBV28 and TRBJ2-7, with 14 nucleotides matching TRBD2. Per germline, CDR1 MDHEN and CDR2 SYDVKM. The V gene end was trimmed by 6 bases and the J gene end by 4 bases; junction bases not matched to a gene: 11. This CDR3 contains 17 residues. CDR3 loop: CASRRGLAGVGRYEQYF. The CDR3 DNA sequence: TGTGCCAGCAGGAGGGGACTAGCGGGAGTGGGTAGATACGAGCAGTACTTC.

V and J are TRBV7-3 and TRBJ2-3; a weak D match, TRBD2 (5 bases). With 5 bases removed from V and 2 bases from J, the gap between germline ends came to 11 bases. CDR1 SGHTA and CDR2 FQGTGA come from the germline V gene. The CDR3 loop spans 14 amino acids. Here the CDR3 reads CASSPPTNTDTQYF. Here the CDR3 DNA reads TGTGCCAGCAGCCCCCCGACTAACACAGATACGCAGTATTTT.

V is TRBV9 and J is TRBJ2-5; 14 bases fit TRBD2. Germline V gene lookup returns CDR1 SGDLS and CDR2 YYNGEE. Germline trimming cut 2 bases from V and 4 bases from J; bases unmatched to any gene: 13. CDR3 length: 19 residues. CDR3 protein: CASSVGGRGLAGVGETQYF. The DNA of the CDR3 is TGTGCCAGCAGCGTCGGTGGGAGGGGACTAGCGGGAGTTGGAGAGACCCAGTACTTC. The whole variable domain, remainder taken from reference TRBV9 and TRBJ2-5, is DSGVTQTPKHLITATGQRVTLRCSPRSGDLSVYWYQQSLDQGLQFLIQYYNGEERAKGNILERFSAQQFPDLHSELNLSSLELGDSALYFCASSVGGRGLAGVGETQYFGPGTRLLVL.

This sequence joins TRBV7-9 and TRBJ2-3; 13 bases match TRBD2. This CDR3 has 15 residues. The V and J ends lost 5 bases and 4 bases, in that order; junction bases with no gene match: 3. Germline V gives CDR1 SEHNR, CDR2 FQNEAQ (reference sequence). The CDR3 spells CASSPGLAGSDTQYF. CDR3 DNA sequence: TGTGCCAGCAGCCCGGGACTAGCGGGATCAGATACGCAGTATTTT. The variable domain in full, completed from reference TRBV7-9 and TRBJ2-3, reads DTGVSQNPRHKITKRGQNVTFRCDPISEHNRLYWYRQTLGQGPEFLTYFQNEAQLEKSRLLSDRFSAERPKGSFSTLEIQRTEQGDSAMYLCASSPGLAGSDTQYFGPGTRLTVL.

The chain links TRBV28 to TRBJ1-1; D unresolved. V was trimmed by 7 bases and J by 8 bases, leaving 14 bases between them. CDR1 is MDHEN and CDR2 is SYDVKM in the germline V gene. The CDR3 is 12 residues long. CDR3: CASTESRIEAFF. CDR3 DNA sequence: TGTGCCAGCACCGAATCCCGGATCGAAGCTTTCTTT.

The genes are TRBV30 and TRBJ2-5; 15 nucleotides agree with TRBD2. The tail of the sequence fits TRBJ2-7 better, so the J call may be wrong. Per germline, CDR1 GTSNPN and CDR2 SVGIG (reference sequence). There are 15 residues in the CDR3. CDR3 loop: CAWSEGLAGGYEQYF. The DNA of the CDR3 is TGTGCCTGGAGCGAGGGACTAGCGGGAGGTTACGAGCAGTACTTC.

The CDR3 is CASSSPGQRSYNEQFF. In nucleotides, the CDR3 is TGTGCCAGCAGCTCACCGGGACAGCGCTCCTACAATGAGCAGTTCTTC. J is TRBJ2-1 and V is TRBV7-9; TRBD1 matches at 7 bases. The junction had 6 bases not matched to a gene; V was cut back by 4 bases and J by 0 bases. CDR1 and CDR2 (germline): SEHNR, FQNEAQ (reference sequence). This CDR3 has 16 amino acids.

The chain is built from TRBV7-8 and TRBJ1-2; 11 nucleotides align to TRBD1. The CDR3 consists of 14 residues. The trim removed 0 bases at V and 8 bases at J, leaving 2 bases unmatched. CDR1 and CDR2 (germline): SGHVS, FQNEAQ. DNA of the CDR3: TGTGCCAGCAGCTTAGCGGGGACAGGGGGAGGCTACACCTTC. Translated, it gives CASSLAGTGGGYTF. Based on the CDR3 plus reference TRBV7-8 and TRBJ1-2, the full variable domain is GAGVSQSPRYKVAKRGQDVALRCDPISGHVSLFWYQQALGQGPEFLTYFQNEAQLDKSGLPSDRFFAERPEGSVSTLKIQRTQQEDSAVYLCASSLAGTGGGYTFGSGTRLTVV.

The CDR3 region is CASIGSFTSNEQFF. Here the CDR3 DNA reads TGTGCCAGCATCGGCAGCTTCACCTCCAATGAGCAGTTCTTC. The gene calls are TRBV2 and TRBJ2-1, with D unclear. The CDR3 totals 14 residues. Germline V CDR1 and CDR2: SNHLY, FYNNEI. Trimming pared 7 bases from V and 6 bases from J, leaving 16 bases between.

The CDR3 sequence is CAPEGTGKTAKPQTQYF. The CDR3 region has the DNA TGTGCCCCGGAAGGTACGGGAAAGACTGCAAAACCCCAGACCCAGTACTTC. The rearrangement joins TRBV10-3 to TRBJ2-5, with D perhaps matching TRBD2 (5 bases). Germline V gene sequence: CDR1 ENHRY, CDR2 SYGVKD. This CDR3 spans 17 amino acids. V shed 11 bases and J shed 6 bases, with 31 bases lying between them.

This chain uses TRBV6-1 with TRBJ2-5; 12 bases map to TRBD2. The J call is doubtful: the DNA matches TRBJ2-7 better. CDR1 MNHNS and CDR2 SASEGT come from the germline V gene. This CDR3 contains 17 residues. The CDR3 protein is CASSEPTSGRSSYEQYF. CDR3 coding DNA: TGTGCCAGCAGTGAGCCGACTAGCGGGAGAAGCTCCTACGAGCAGTACTTC.

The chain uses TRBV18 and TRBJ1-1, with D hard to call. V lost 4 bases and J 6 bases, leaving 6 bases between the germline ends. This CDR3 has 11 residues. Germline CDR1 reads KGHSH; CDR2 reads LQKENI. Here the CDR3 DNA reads TGTGCCAGCTCACTAGGGCCTGAAGCTTTCTTT. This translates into CASSLGPEAFF.